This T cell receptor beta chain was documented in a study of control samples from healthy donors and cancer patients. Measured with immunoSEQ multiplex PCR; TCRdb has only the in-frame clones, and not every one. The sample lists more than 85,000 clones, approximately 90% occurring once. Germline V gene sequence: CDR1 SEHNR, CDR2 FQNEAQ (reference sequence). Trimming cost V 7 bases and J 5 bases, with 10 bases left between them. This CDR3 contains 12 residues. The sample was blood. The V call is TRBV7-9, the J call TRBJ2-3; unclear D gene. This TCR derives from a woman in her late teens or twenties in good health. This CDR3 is CASNPVGDTQYF. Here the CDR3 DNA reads TGTGCCAGCAACCCAGTGGGAGATACGCAGTATTTT.